This record concerns one T cell receptor beta chain sequence. Its matching antigen is unknown. This sample was taken from a study of T cell responses to AZD1222 COVID-19 vaccine. Overall study context: Pooling of second doses given at about 4 or about 12 weeks was done.

The V end was cut by 6 bases, the J end by 4 bases, with 15 bases between. This CDR3 contains 14 residues. The germline CDR1 and CDR2 sequences are LNHDA and SQIVND (reference sequence). Clones were sequenced by immunoSEQ multiplex PCR, and TCRdb holds only the in-frame ones, with some missing. Of under 75,000 clones listed, roughly 85% are singletons. General study findings and limits: It was only after the peak T cell response that any repertoires were sampled.

The sample consisted of peripheral blood, taken on day 0 of AZD1222 vaccination. This chain connects TRBV19 to TRBJ1-2; possibly TRBD1 for D (5 bases). This TCR derives from an adult in good health. The CDR3 region has the DNA TGTGCCAGTAGCCCCGGGACTGTGGTCTATGGCTACACCTTC. Protein sequence: CASSPGTVVYGYTF.